These 7 T cell receptor beta chains were all obtained from the same sample, sequenced in a study of shared clonotypes between healthy human individuals. Method: immunoSEQ multiplex PCR; TCRdb's copy keeps in-frame clones and lacks some. This table holds fewer than 850,000 clones, roughly 91% found once. The specimen was memory CD8+ T cells from PBMCs. Stated subset: CD45RO+ cells pooled with CCR7-negative TemRA cells. Receptors were obtained from a man in his late teens or twenties in good health. Some clones in this sample may be carry-over from other donors' samples.

The CDR3 protein is CASSSVGPLWLTQYF. The CDR3 region has the DNA TGTGCCAGCAGTTCAGTGGGGCCGCTTTGGCTTACGCAGTATTTT. This chain joins TRBV7-3 and TRBJ2-3, with a tentative D call TRBD1 (5 bases). V lost 6 bases to trimming and J lost 8 bases, with 21 bases between them. CDR3 length: 15 residues. From germline, CDR1 is SGHTA and CDR2 FQGTGA. Using reference TRBV7-3 and TRBJ2-3 for the parts outside the CDR3, the full variable domain is GAGVSQTPSNKVTEKGKYVELRCDPISGHTALYWYRQSLGQGPEFLIYFQGTGAADDSGLPNDRFFAVRPEGSVSTLKIQRTERGDSAVYLCASSSVGPLWLTQYFGPGTRLTVL.

This chain joins TRBV27 and TRBJ2-7; weak D call: TRBD1 (5 bases). CDR3 length: 17 residues. V was pared by 2 bases and J by 2 bases, with 19 bases between. Germline V CDR1 and CDR2: MNHEY, SMNVEV (reference sequence). The CDR3 here is CASSLLGPRMPAYEQYF. The CDR3 nucleotides read TGTGCCAGCAGTTTACTGGGGCCACGGATGCCTGCCTACGAGCAGTACTTC.

This clone has a handful of counts. The CDR3 here is CASSTGLAGELFF. In DNA, the CDR3 is TGTGCCAGCAGTACCGGACTAGCCGGGGAGCTGTTTTTT. V gene TRBV27 combines with J gene TRBJ2-2; 7 nucleotides line up with TRBD2. V trimming: 5 bases; J trimming: 6 bases; junction bases outside the gene matches: 3. CDR3 size: 13 residues. CDR1 and CDR2 (germline): MNHEY, SMNVEV (reference sequence).

V and J are TRBV5-1 and TRBJ2-3, with no clear D. CDR1 is SGHRS, CDR2 YFSETQ, per germline. Between the trimmed V and J ends, which lost 2 bases and 3 bases, there was a span of 19 bases. The CDR3 has 17 amino acids. CDR3 in amino acids: CASSLGVGVWSTDTQYF. CDR3 coding DNA: TGCGCCAGCAGCTTAGGAGTTGGAGTCTGGAGTACAGATACGCAGTATTTT.

This sequence joins TRBV30 and TRBJ1-2; a weak D match, TRBD1 (5 bases). V was shortened by 5 bases and J by 8 bases, with 15 bases between the two germline ends. Looked up from germline, CDR1 is GTSNPN and CDR2 is SVGIG (reference sequence). This CDR3 spans 12 amino acids. CDR3 in amino acids: CAWLKGFGGYTF. The CDR3, as DNA: TGTGCCTGGCTTAAGGGGTTTGGAGGCTACACCTTC.

This clone was seen ten or more times. The rearrangement links TRBV19 to TRBJ2-5, with D possibly matching TRBD2 (6 bases). The CDR3 length is 13 residues. Germline V CDR1 and CDR2: LNHDA, SQIVND (reference sequence). The ends were cut back, 4 bases at V and 3 bases at J, with 9 bases in the middle. As DNA, the CDR3 is TGTGCCAGTAGTAGTAGCGGAGAAGAGACCCAGTACTTC. This encodes CASSSSGEETQYF.

The chain employs TRBV9 and TRBJ2-7; TRBD2 matches 7 bases. Germline V lookup: CDR1 SGDLS, CDR2 YYNGEE. The CDR3 loop spans 15 amino acids. Unmatched junction bases numbered 13, after V lost 4 bases and J lost 6 bases. For the CDR3, the DNA is TGTGCCAGCAGCACCGCTAGCGGACCCTCCGGCGAGCAGTACTTC. As protein: CASSTASGPSGEQYF.